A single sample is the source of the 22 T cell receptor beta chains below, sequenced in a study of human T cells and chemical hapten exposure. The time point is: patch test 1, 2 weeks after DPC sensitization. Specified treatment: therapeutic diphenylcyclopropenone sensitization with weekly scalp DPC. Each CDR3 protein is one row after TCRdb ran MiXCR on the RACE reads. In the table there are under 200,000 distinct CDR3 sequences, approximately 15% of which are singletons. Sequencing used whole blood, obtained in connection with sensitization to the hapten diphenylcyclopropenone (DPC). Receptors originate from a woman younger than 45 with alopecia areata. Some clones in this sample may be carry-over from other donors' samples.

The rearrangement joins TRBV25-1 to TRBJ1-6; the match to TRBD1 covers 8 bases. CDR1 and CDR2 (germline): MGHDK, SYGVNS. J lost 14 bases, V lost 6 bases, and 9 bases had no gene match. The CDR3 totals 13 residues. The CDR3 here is CASSPGQGKTLHF. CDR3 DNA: TGTGCCAGCAGCCCCGGACAGGGCAAAACCCTCCACTTT.

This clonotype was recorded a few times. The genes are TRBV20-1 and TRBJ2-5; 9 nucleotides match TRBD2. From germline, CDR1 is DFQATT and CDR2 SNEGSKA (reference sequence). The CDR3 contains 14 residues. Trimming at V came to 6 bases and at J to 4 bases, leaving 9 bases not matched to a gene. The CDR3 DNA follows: TGCAGTGCCGACGGGGAGACTAGCGGAGAGACCCAGTACTTC. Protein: CSADGETSGETQYF.

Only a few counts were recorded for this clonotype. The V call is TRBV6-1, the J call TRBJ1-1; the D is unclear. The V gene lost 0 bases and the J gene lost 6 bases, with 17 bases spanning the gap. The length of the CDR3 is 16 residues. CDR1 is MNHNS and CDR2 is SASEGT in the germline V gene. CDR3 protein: CASSEAVFSDGAEAFF. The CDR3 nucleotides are TGTGCCAGCAGTGAAGCGGTATTTTCCGATGGAGCTGAAGCTTTCTTT.

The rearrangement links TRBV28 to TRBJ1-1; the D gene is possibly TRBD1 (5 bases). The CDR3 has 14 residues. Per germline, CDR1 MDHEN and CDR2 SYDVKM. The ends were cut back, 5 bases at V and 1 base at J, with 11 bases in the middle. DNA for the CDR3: TGTGCCAGCAGTCCGTTTACAGGGAACACTGAAGCTTTCTTT. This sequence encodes CASSPFTGNTEAFF.

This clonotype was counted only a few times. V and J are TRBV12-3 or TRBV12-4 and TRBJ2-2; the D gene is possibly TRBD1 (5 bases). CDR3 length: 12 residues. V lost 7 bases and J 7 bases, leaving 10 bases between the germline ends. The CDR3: CASNKGVGELFF. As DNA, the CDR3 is TGTGCCAGCAATAAAGGGGTCGGGGAGCTGTTTTTT.

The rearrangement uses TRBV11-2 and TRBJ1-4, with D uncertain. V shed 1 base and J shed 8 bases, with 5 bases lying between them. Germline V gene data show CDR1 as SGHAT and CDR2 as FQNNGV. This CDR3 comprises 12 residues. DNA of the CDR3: TGTGCCAGCAGCTTAGTGGCAGAAAAACTGTTTTTT. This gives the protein CASSLVAEKLFF.

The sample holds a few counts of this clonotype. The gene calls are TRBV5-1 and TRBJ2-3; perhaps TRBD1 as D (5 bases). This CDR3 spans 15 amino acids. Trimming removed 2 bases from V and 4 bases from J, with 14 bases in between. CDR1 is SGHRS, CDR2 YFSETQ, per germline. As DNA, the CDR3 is TGCGCCAGCAGCTTAAGGGGCCTGGTGGCAGATACGCAGTATTTT. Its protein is CASSLRGLVADTQYF.

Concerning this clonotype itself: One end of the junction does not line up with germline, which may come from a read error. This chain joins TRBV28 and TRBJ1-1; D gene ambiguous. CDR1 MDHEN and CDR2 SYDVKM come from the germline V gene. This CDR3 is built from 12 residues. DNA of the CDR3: TGTGCCAGCAGTTTATTGTACACTGAAGCTTTCTTC. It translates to CASSLLYTEAFF.

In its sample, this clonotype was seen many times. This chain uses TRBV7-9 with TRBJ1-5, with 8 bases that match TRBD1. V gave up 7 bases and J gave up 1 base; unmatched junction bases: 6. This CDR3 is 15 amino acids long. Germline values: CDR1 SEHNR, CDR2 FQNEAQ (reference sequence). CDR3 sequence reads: CASTADRGSNQPQHF. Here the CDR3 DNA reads TGTGCCAGCACCGCCGACAGGGGAAGCAATCAGCCCCAGCATTTT.

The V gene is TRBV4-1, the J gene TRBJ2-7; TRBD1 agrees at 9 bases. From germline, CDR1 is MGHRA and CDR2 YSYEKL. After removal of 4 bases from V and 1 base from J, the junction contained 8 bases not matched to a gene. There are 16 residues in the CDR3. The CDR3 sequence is CASSRETGTGSYEQYF. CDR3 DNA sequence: TGCGCCAGCAGCCGCGAAACCGGGACAGGGTCCTACGAGCAGTACTTC.

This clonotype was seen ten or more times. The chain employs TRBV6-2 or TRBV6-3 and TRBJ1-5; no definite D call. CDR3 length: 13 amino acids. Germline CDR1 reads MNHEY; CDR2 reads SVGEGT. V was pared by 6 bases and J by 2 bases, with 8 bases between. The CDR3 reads CASSRWGNQPQHF. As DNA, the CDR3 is TGTGCCAGCAGCCGGTGGGGCAATCAGCCCCAGCATTTT.

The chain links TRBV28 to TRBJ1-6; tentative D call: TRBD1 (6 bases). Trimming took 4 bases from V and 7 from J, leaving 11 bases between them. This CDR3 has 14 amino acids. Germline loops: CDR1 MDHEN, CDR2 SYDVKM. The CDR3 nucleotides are TGTGCCAGCAGTTCAAGGGGGGGGAATTCACCCCTCCACTTT. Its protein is CASSSRGGNSPLHF.

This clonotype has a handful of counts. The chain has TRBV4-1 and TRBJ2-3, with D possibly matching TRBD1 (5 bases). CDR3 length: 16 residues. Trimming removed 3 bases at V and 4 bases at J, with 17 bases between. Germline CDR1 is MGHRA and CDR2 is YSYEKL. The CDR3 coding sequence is TGCGCCAGCAGCCATCCCATGGTGGGGCGAGCAGATACGCAGTATTTT. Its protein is CASSHPMVGRADTQYF.

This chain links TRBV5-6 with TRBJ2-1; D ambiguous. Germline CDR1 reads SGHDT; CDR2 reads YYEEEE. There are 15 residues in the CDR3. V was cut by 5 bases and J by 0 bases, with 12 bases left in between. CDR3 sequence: CASRETYSSYNEQFF. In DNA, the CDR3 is TGTGCCAGCAGGGAGACTTATAGCTCCTACAATGAGCAGTTCTTC.

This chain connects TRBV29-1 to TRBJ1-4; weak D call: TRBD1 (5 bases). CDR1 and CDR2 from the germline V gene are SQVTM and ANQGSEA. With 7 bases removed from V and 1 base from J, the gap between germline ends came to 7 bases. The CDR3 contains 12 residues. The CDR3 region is CSGGVTNEKLFF. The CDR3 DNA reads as TGCAGCGGGGGGGTAACTAATGAAAAACTGTTTTTT.

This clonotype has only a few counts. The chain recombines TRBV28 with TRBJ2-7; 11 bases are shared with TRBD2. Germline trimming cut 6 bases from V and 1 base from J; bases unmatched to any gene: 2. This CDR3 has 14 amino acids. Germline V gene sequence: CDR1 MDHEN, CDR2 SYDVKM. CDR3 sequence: CASRASGGSYEQYF. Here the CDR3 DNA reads TGTGCCAGCAGGGCTAGCGGGGGGTCCTACGAGCAGTACTTC.

This chain's CDR3 is CASSSIASGIPKTQYF. The DNA for the CDR3 is TGTGCCAGCAGTTCCATAGCTAGCGGGATTCCCAAGACCCAGTACTTC. V usage is TRBV28 and J usage is TRBJ2-5, with 9 bases aligning to TRBD2. The CDR3 totals 16 residues. V was pared by 4 bases and J by 6 bases, with 12 bases of the junction left unmatched. CDR1 MDHEN and CDR2 SYDVKM come from the germline V gene. The full variable domain, rest sourced from reference TRBV28 and TRBJ2-5, is DVKVTQSSRYLVKRTGEKVFLECVQDMDHENMFWYRQDPGLGLRLIYFSYDVKMKEKGDIPEGYSVSREKKERFSLILESASTNQTSMYLCASSSIASGIPKTQYFGPGTRLLVL.

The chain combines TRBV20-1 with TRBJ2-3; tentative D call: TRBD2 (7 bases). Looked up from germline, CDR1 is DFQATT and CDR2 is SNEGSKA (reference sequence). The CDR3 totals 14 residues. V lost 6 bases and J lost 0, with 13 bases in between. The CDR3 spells CSALRGTSTDTQYF. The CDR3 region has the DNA TGCAGTGCCTTGCGGGGGACAAGCACAGATACGCAGTATTTT.

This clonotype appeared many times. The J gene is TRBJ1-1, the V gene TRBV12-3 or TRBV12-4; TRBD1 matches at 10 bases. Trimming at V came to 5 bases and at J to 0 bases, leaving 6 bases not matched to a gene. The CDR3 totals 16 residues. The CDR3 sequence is CASSPRTGGMNTEAFF. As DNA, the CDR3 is TGTGCCAGCAGTCCCCGGACAGGGGGGATGAACACTGAAGCTTTCTTT.

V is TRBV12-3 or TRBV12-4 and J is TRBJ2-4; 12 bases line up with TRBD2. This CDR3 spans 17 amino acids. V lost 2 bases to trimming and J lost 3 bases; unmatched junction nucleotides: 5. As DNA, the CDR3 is TGTGCCAGCAGTTTAAGACTAGCGGGAGCGGGCAAAAACATTCAGTACTTC. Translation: CASSLRLAGAGKNIQYF.

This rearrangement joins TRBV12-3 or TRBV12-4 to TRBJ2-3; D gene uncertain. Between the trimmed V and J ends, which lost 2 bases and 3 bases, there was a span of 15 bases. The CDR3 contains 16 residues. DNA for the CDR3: TGTGCCAGCAGTTTAACCCCCGACCTCGGGACAGATACGCAGTATTTT. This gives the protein CASSLTPDLGTDTQYF.

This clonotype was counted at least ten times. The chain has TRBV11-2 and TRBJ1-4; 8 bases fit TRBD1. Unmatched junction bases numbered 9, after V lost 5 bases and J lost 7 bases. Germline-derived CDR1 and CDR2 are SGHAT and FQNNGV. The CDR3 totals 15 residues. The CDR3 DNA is TGTGCCAGCAGCCCCAACCCAGGGGGCGTTGAAAAACTGTTTTTT. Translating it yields CASSPNPGGVEKLFF.